The clone carrying this T cell receptor (beta chain) was picked up a small number of times. The record originates from a study of identical twins' blood T cells. One entry per CDR3 protein results from TCRdb running MiXCR on the 5' RACE reads. This repertoire shows roughly 380,000 distinct CDR3 sequences, about 28% found once; its top ten account for about 6%. Three pairs of healthy female monozygous twins were the donors. Likely shared infections and vaccines: all three twin pairs were reared together. Germline values: CDR1 LNHDA, CDR2 SQIVND (reference sequence). The ends lost 4 bases at V and 10 bases at J; junction bases unmatched: 7. The CDR3 runs to 14 residues.

The source material was PBMCs. V and J are TRBV19 and TRBJ1-6, with 7 positions matching TRBD1. The source of this sequence is a woman between 18 and 55 years old in good health. CDR3 nucleotide sequence: TGTGCCAGTAGTAGTACAGGGGACCCGTCACCCCTCCACTTT. Translating it yields CASSSTGDPSPLHF.